This T cell receptor beta chain was observed in a study of identical twins. Regarding the study as a whole: With abundant cord blood beta clonotypes, insertions were fewer; memory repertoires showed no such pattern.

The CDR3 extends over 15 amino acids. Per the germline V gene, CDR1 is DFQATT and CDR2 is SNEGSKA (reference sequence). V shed 3 bases and J 5 bases; nucleotides not matched to a gene: 9. In the case of this clonotype: The antigen remains undetermined.

A single record per CDR3 protein comes from TCRdb applying MiXCR to the 5' RACE reads. Among some 500,000 distinct CDR3 sequences listed, about 14% were seen once. The data also belong to a second study, concerning yellow fever vaccine responses in identical twins.

The specimen sequenced was CD4+ T cells sorted from blood. The origin of this receptor is a woman younger than 35 in good health. The chain has TRBV20-1 and TRBJ2-1, with 8 nucleotides matching TRBD2. The CDR3, as DNA: TGCAGTGCTAGTTTACCGGGACTAGGGGACAATGAGCAGTTCTTC. As protein: CSASLPGLGDNEQFF.